The 12 T cell receptor beta chains below all came from one sample that was sequenced in a study of blood T cells in healthy people across ages. It was with a sample-barcoded 5' primer and a J-beta primer mix that a second PCR of about 6 to 12 cycles was run. TCRdb itself ran the 5' RACE reads through MiXCR, one entry per CDR3 protein. The sample yields around 870,000 distinct CDR3 sequences, under 30% seen once. The sequencing sample was made of blood. The source is a woman aged 80 or over in good health.

The chain employs TRBV12-3 or TRBV12-4 and TRBJ2-7, with unresolved D. The germline V and J ends were trimmed by 6 bases and 3 bases, with 9 bases remaining between them. The CDR3 sequence is 12 residues long. CDR3 sequence (DNA): TGTGCCAGCAGGGGCTTAAGCTACGAGCAGTACGTC. This translates into CASRGLSYEQYV.

About this clonotype itself: Being one base from a much bigger clone, this may be a read error. The genes are TRBV7-2 and TRBJ1-1; D gene ambiguous. V dropped 2 bases and J dropped 0 bases, with 4 bases sitting between them. This CDR3 is 13 amino acids long. Germline CDR1 and CDR2: SGHTA and FQGNSA. The CDR3 reads CASSLIVNTEAFF. The CDR3 nucleotides read TGTGCCAGCAGCTTAATAGTGAACACTGAAGCTTTCTTT.

The rearrangement links TRBV7-8 to TRBJ1-5, with no clear D. CDR3 size: 15 residues. Trimming took off 1 base at V and 2 bases at J, with 9 bases between the two ends. Germline lookup yields CDR1 SGHVS and CDR2 FQNEAQ. The CDR3 region is CASSLGLQGNQPQHF. The CDR3 DNA reads as TGTGCCAGCAGCTTAGGGCTGCAGGGCAATCAGCCCCAGCATTTT.

The chain carries TRBV12-3 or TRBV12-4 and TRBJ2-6, with D perhaps TRBD2 (6 bases). V dropped 4 bases and J dropped 4 bases, with 20 bases sitting between them. The CDR3 runs 18 residues. The DNA of the CDR3 is TGTGCCAGCAGTTCTAAGGGGAGGACAAACGTAGGGGCCAACGTCCTGACTTTC. This sequence encodes CASSSKGRTNVGANVLTF.

This clonotype was detected a few times. V is TRBV6-2 or TRBV6-3 and J is TRBJ1-2; D not certain. V lost 4 bases, J lost 2 bases, and 11 bases lay in between. Germline values: CDR1 MNHEY, CDR2 SVGEGT. The length of the CDR3 is 14 residues. As DNA, the CDR3 is TGTGCCAGCAGTTCCCCAACAAGAAACTATGGCTACACCTTC. It translates to CASSSPTRNYGYTF.

This clonotype was recorded only once. This chain joins TRBV12-3 or TRBV12-4 and TRBJ2-3, with 7 positions matching TRBD1. There are 16 residues in the CDR3. J lost 11 bases, V lost 2 bases, and 16 bases had no gene match. The CDR3 loop is CASSLRIRGGADVQYF. The CDR3 bases are TGTGCCAGCAGTTTAAGGATCAGAGGGGGCGCAGATGTGCAGTATTTT.

In this sample, this clonotype turned up many times. This chain uses TRBV7-2 with TRBJ1-6; 8 positions match TRBD1. This CDR3 contains 16 residues. The J segment lost 6 bases and the V segment lost 6 bases, leaving 10 bases of the junction unmatched. Per germline, CDR1 SGHTA and CDR2 FQGNSA. In DNA, the CDR3 is TGTGCCAGCAGACCTACTGACAGGGGAAGTAATTCACCCCTCCACTTT. Translation: CASRPTDRGSNSPLHF.

The chain employs TRBV6-2 or TRBV6-3 and TRBJ1-5; D gene uncertain. V was shortened by 6 bases and J by 7 bases, with 16 bases between the two germline ends. Germline CDR1 and CDR2: MNHEY and SVGEGT. The CDR3 contains 14 residues. CDR3 protein: CASSLDGFKQPQHF. The CDR3, as DNA: TGTGCCAGCAGCTTGGATGGCTTCAAGCAGCCCCAGCATTTT.

This clonotype was seen a few times. The rearrangement joins TRBV7-2 to TRBJ1-1; 8 bases agree with TRBD1. V lost 6 bases, J lost 1 base, and 7 bases stayed unmatched. Germline V gives CDR1 SGHTA, CDR2 FQGNSA. The CDR3 loop spans 15 amino acids. The CDR3 region has the DNA TGTGCCAGCAGTCGTCAGGGGGCGCGGAACACTGAAGCTTTCTTT. It specifies CASSRQGARNTEAFF.

This chain joins TRBV27 and TRBJ1-1; D uncertain. Trimming stripped 5 bases from V and 4 bases from J, with 11 bases between. This CDR3 has 13 amino acids. CDR1 and CDR2 from the germline V gene are MNHEY and SMNVEV (reference sequence). CDR3 in amino acids: CASSRPSSTEAFF. CDR3 coding DNA: TGTGCCAGCAGTAGACCCAGTAGCACTGAAGCTTTCTTT.

This clonotype was seen a handful of times. A read error may be the cause here, since a much bigger clone is one base away. The chain has TRBV11-2 and TRBJ2-7; D tentatively reads TRBD1 or TRBD2 (5 bases each). Germline-derived CDR1 and CDR2 are SGHAT and FQNNGV. Between the trimmed V and J ends, which lost 3 bases and 5 bases, there was a span of 11 bases. This CDR3 is 13 amino acids long. CDR3 in amino acids: CASSLAGTHEQYF. The DNA for the CDR3 is TGTGCCAGCAGCTTGGCAGGGACCCACGAGCAGTACTTC.

This clonotype was seen a few times. CDR3 sequence (DNA): TGCAGTGCTACTGAGAGGGAATATTCACCCCTCCACTTT. Protein: CSATEREYSPLHF. This chain joins TRBV20-1 and TRBJ1-6; unclear D gene. Trimming cost V 4 bases and J 8 bases, with 12 bases left between them. The germline V gene encodes CDR1 DFQATT and CDR2 SNEGSKA (reference sequence). The CDR3 sequence is 13 residues long.